The clone carrying this TCR beta chain was picked up a small number of times. As yet, its antigen is unknown. The source of the sample is a study of blood T cells in healthy people across ages. Findings and limits, study-wide: Observed TCR beta diversity showed a strong correlation with the percentage of naive T cells as measured by flow cytometry. It was the long-lived donors that had more naive CD4+ cells and higher diversity than aged donors.

The CDR3 sequence is 16 residues long. Germline CDR1 is GTSNPN and CDR2 is SVGIG (reference sequence). Between the trimmed V and J ends, which lost 1 base and 0 bases, there was a span of 15 bases. It was with a sample-barcoded 5' primer and a J-beta primer mix that a second PCR of about 6 to 12 cycles was run. All cDNA molecules were each tagged by a template-switch adaptor with 12 random nucleotides. TCRdb itself ran the 5' RACE reads through MiXCR, one entry per CDR3 protein. Among hundreds of thousands of distinct CDR3 sequences listed, about 48% were seen once. This receptor was obtained from a man aged 25 to 45 in good health. The V gene is TRBV30, the J gene TRBJ1-1; D may be TRBD1 (5 bases). Material for sequencing was blood. The CDR3 nucleotides are TGTGCCTGGAGTGCGGGACCCACCGGGATGAACACTGAAGCTTTCTTT. Translated: CAWSAGPTGMNTEAFF.